This T cell receptor beta chain comes out of a study of cytomegalovirus exposure and HLA in healthy donors. Study-wide findings and caveats: Data from an earlier analysis indicated that most TCR beta V segments were productive either about 87% or about 30% of the time. Cytomegalovirus association was listed for about 160 TCR beta chains. Later work showed greater clonal expansion in HLA-associated TCR beta chains than in equally common others.

V lost 6 bases, J lost 1 base, and 4 bases stayed unmatched. Germline CDR1 reads MNHEY; CDR2 reads SMNVEV (reference sequence). The CDR3 has 14 amino acids. The sample holds a few counts of this clone. No antigen is known for it. 60 Vbeta and 13 Jbeta primers were used in PCR. Sequencing used immunoSEQ multiplex PCR; TCRdb keeps in-frame clones, though not all of them. The repertoire holds 150,000 to 200,000 clones, with about 81% as singletons. The TCR comes from a woman aged 30 to 39 in good health and CMV-seronegative. The chain uses TRBV27 and TRBJ1-2; 8 bases align to TRBD1. Sequenced: PBMCs. The CDR3 DNA is TGTGCCAGCAGCACGGACAGGGTTAACTATGGCTACACCTTC. Amino acid sequence: CASSTDRVNYGYTF.